This T cell receptor beta chain stems from a study of T cells in localized non-small cell lung cancer. Study-level points and caveats: It remains possible that heterogeneity exists, since only one tumor region was sequenced. Detection in adjacent lung was observed for a median 57 of the top 100 tumor clones. In the blood, greater T cell density corresponded to longer overall survival.

Germline-derived CDR1 and CDR2 are SGHKS and YYEKEE (reference sequence). Trimming took off 2 bases at V and 4 bases at J, with 7 bases between the two ends. CDR3 size: 13 residues. Measured with immunoSEQ multiplex PCR; TCRdb has only the in-frame clones, and not every one. The repertoire holds tens of thousands of clones, with roughly nine tenths as singletons. About this clone: The antigen is not known.

The input for sequencing was peripheral blood, taken before any cancer treatment. This sequence was found in a male donor at least 60 years old with stage I squamous cell lung carcinoma. The rearrangement joins TRBV5-5 to TRBJ1-5, with unresolved D. The CDR3 nucleotides are TGTGCCAGCAGCTTTGGGTTAAATCAGCCCCAGCATTTT. It encodes CASSFGLNQPQHF.